This T cell receptor (beta chain) emerged from a study of graft-versus-host responses after intestinal transplantation. Notes on this clone: What it binds is unknown.

Study results and caveats: Allografts carried high graft-versus-host to host-versus-graft clonal ratios in patients having graft-donor T cell macrochimerism. Declines in HvG clones occurring early post-transplant were associated with peak circulating GvH clone levels.

Sequencing was performed with immunoSEQ multiplex PCR; in TCRdb, only in-frame clones are kept and a portion is missing. The sample contains more than 65,000 clones, about 92% of which appear only once. Germline V gives CDR1 SGDLS, CDR2 YYNGEE. The V and J ends lost 4 bases and 2 bases, in that order; junction bases with no gene match: 3. The CDR3 extends over 15 amino acids. The material sequenced was unstimulated CD8+ T cells sorted from spleen or lymph node cells, taken before intestinal transplant. J is TRBJ2-3 and V is TRBV9, with 11 bases aligning to TRBD2. This TCR was sampled from a human donor who received an intestinal transplant. This CDR3 is CASSLSGGATDTQYF. In DNA form, the CDR3 reads TGTGCCAGCAGCCTTAGCGGGGGGGCCACAGATACGCAGTATTTT.